These 17 T cell receptor beta chains share one sample of origin, sequenced in a study of CXCR3-negative and CXCR3-positive naive CD8 T cells. Study outcomes and limitations: Naive cells with CXCR3 showed TRB CDR3s that were more hydrophobic than those in CXCR3-negative naive cells.

For these receptors, no antigen is known. UMI-tagged TRB cDNA libraries were built via 5' RACE. TCRdb re-called the 5' RACE reads; every CDR3 protein appears as one record, without DNA. In total, the table holds over 150,000 distinct CDR3 sequences. The material sequenced was naive CXCR3+ CD8+ T cells from blood. Subset given: CD45RO-CCR7+CD27+CD95- naive CD8+ T cells expressing CXCR3 (TNR3+). The receptors shown here come from a human donor in good health. Some clones in this sample may be carry-over from other donors' samples.

This CDR3 reads CASSEWGGASYEQYF. This chain links TRBV25-1 with TRBJ2-7; the D gene TCRdb calls, TRBD1, cannot be checked with no DNA. Germline CDR1 reads MGHDK; CDR2 reads SYGVNS. CDR3 length: 15 amino acids.

V gene TRBV5-1 combines with J gene TRBJ1-1; TCRdb designates TRBD1, a call that cannot be tested without DNA. This CDR3 is built from 15 residues. CDR1 and CDR2 (germline): SGHRS, YFSETQ. The CDR3 sequence is CASSNWEATGPEAFF.

This chain links TRBV7-9 with TRBJ1-2; absent DNA, TCRdb's TRBD1 call cannot be checked. Germline lookup yields CDR1 SEHNR and CDR2 FQNEAQ (reference sequence). This CDR3 is built from 15 residues. The CDR3 protein is CASSLAVPREDGYTF.

The rearrangement joins TRBV20-1 to TRBJ1-2. The germline V gene has CDR1 DFQATT and CDR2 SNEGSKA (reference sequence). The CDR3 runs 14 residues. The CDR3 here is CSATPKDGYYGYTF.

The chain is built from TRBV3-1 and TRBJ1-1; without DNA, the TCRdb call of TRBD1 cannot be checked. Germline values: CDR1 LGHDT, CDR2 YNNKEL (reference sequence). This CDR3 is 15 amino acids long. CDR3 protein: CASSPLGQTNTEAFF.

CDR3 sequence: CASKPGQGAPSGAPTSTDTQYF. The chain is built from TRBV12-3 or TRBV12-4 and TRBJ2-3; TCRdb returns TRBD1, unconfirmable since there is no DNA. The CDR3 is 22 amino acids.

The CDR3 sequence is CASSVGGGPNEQFF. The chain is built from TRBV9 and TRBJ2-1; TCRdb reports TRBD2, a call that lacks DNA to check it against. Germline CDR1 SGDLS, CDR2 YYNGEE. This CDR3 region has 14 residues.

The V and J genes are TRBV5-1 and TRBJ1-6; TCRdb gives TRBD1 as the D gene, but with no DNA this cannot be confirmed. Germline V gene sequence: CDR1 SGHRS, CDR2 YFSETQ. There are 15 residues in the CDR3. The CDR3 loop is CASSLVGAGNSPLHF.

This chain joins TRBV15 and TRBJ2-1; the TCRdb D gene call, TRBD1, has no DNA to confirm it. The CDR3 totals 17 residues. The germline V gene has CDR1 LNHNV and CDR2 YYDKDF (reference sequence). The CDR3: CATGRALGQGVNNEQFF.

The chain links TRBV3-1 to TRBJ1-6. CDR3 length equals 16 residues. CDR1 and CDR2 from the germline V gene are LGHDT and YNNKEL (reference sequence). This CDR3 is CASSQDGWDADSPLHF. Full variable domain (missing parts from reference TRBV3-1 and TRBJ1-6): DTAVSQTPKYLVTQMGNDKSIKCEQNLGHDTMYWYKQDSKKFLKIMFSYNNKELIINETVPNRFSPKSPDKAHLNLHINSLELGDSAVYFCASSQDGWDADSPLHFGNGTRLTVT.

This chain links TRBV7-9 with TRBJ2-3; the TRBD1 assignment by TCRdb is unverifiable without DNA. Germline V gene lookup returns CDR1 SEHNR and CDR2 FQNEAQ (reference sequence). The CDR3 contains 19 residues. The CDR3 region is CASSSSGGFGGTPPDTQYF.

The V call is TRBV7-9, the J call TRBJ2-1; the D call of TRBD2 rests on TCRdb alone, since no DNA is present to check it. This CDR3 spans 14 amino acids. Germline lookup yields CDR1 SEHNR and CDR2 FQNEAQ (reference sequence). The CDR3 sequence is CASSLVGGGNEQFF.

The CDR3 protein is CSARDGEDLTDTQYF. The chain links TRBV20-1 to TRBJ2-3; TCRdb picks TRBD2, but there is no DNA to check that call. The CDR3 is 15 amino acids. From germline, CDR1 is DFQATT and CDR2 SNEGSKA (reference sequence).

The chain is built from TRBV30 and TRBJ2-1. The CDR3 extends over 14 amino acids. Germline V gives CDR1 GTSNPN, CDR2 SVGIG (reference sequence). The CDR3 spells CAWSVGGSNNEQFF.

The V gene is TRBV20-1, the J gene TRBJ2-5; checking the TCRdb D call of TRBD2 is not possible without DNA. CDR1 DFQATT and CDR2 SNEGSKA come from the germline V gene (reference sequence). The CDR3 runs 15 residues. The CDR3 sequence: CSARGGLAGLETQYF.

This rearrangement joins TRBV12-3 or TRBV12-4 to TRBJ2-1; without DNA, the TCRdb call of TRBD1 cannot be checked. The CDR3 is 15 amino acids. The CDR3 is CASIADGGRRDEQFF.

The chain recombines TRBV2 with TRBJ2-5. The CDR3 runs 13 residues. Germline V gives CDR1 SNHLY, CDR2 FYNNEI. The CDR3 is CASSHRVQETQYF.